This T cell receptor (beta chain) originates from a study of siplizumab effects on memory and regulatory T cells. The repertoire was sequenced with immunoSEQ multiplex PCR; TCRdb's copy has only in-frame clones and lacks some. The table has more than 85,000 clones, roughly 94% seen once. Study results and limitations: Major contributors to the alloresponse seemed to be naive T cells, which also appeared more diverse than memory cells.

The V and J ends lost 0 bases and 4 bases respectively, with 9 bases between them. In germline, CDR1 is LNHDA, CDR2 SQIVND (reference sequence). The CDR3 has 14 amino acids. As for this clone: Its specificity is not known.

The TCR comes from a human donor in good health. Sequencing was done on a sample of Tregs sorted from blood. The J gene is TRBJ1-2, the V gene TRBV19; D not certain. DNA of the CDR3: TGTGCCAGTAGTATAGAGGAGACGGTCTATGGCTACACCTTC. Its translation is CASSIEETVYGYTF.